These 14 T cell receptor beta chains share one sample of origin, sequenced in a study of blood T cell repertoires in COVID-19. Sequencing used immunoSEQ multiplex PCR; TCRdb keeps in-frame clones, though not all of them. This sample has roughly 280,000 clones, with 88% found just once. Sequenced material: PBMCs or T cells enriched from blood (not recorded which). The receptors shown here come from a woman aged 50 to 60 who had recovered from COVID-19.

The rearrangement uses TRBV19 and TRBJ1-2, with TRBD1 identical over 9 bases. With V trimmed by 5 bases and J by 6 bases, 13 bases remained unmatched. The CDR3 extends over 16 amino acids. Per germline, CDR1 LNHDA and CDR2 SQIVND (reference sequence). The CDR3 loop reads CASSGTGTTNRHGYTF. In DNA, the CDR3 is TGTGCCAGTAGTGGGACAGGGACTACTAATAGACATGGCTACACCTTC.

The rearrangement links TRBV28 to TRBJ1-2, with D possibly TRBD1 on 5 matching bases. The CDR3 consists of 13 residues. The germline CDR1 and CDR2 sequences are MDHEN and SYDVKM. Trimming removed 6 bases at V and 4 bases at J, with 12 bases between. CDR3 residues: CASSRGHLYGYTF. As DNA, the CDR3 is TGTGCCAGCAGCCGAGGACACCTCTATGGCTACACCTTC.

The chain has TRBV30 and TRBJ1-2, with TRBD1 as a possible D gene (6 bases). Trimming took off 3 bases at V and 4 bases at J, with 18 bases between the two ends. CDR1 and CDR2 from the germline V gene are GTSNPN and SVGIG (reference sequence). CDR3 length equals 15 residues. The CDR3 loop reads CAWRGLRGAGYGYTF. For the CDR3, the DNA is TGTGCCTGGAGGGGCCTCAGGGGCGCCGGCTATGGCTACACCTTC. Full variable domain (outside the CDR3, taken from reference TRBV30 and TRBJ1-2): SQTIHQWPATLVQPVGSPLSLECTVEGTSNPNLYWYRQAAGRGLQLLFYSVGIGQISSEVPQNLSASRPQDRQFILSSKKLLLSDSGFYLCAWRGLRGAGYGYTFGSGTRLTVV.

The V and J genes are TRBV28 and TRBJ1-2; 7 nucleotides match TRBD1. Germline V gene lookup returns CDR1 MDHEN and CDR2 SYDVKM. The CDR3 sequence is 13 residues long. V was clipped by 6 bases and J by 4 bases; unmatched bases: 5. The CDR3 spells CASRTGSGYGYTF. The CDR3 DNA sequence: TGTGCCAGCAGGACAGGGTCTGGCTATGGCTACACCTTC.

The CDR3 spells CASSLVLGTLLHF. CDR3 nucleotides: TGTGCCAGCAGTTTGGTTTTAGGGACATTATTGCATTTT. The V and J genes are TRBV28 and TRBJ1-5; TRBD1 is a possible D gene (6 bases). V was clipped by 3 bases and J by 15 bases, with 18 bases between them. The CDR3 has 13 amino acids. Germline V CDR1 and CDR2: MDHEN, SYDVKM.

The rearrangement uses TRBV19 and TRBJ1-2, with D unclear. CDR1 and CDR2 from the germline V gene are LNHDA and SQIVND (reference sequence). CDR3 length: 13 amino acids. The V and J ends lost 8 bases and 1 base respectively, with 11 bases between them. CDR3 nucleotide sequence: TGTGCCAGTCTCCAACAGCTTAACTATGGCTACACCTTC. Amino acid sequence: CASLQQLNYGYTF. Filled out from reference TRBV19 and TRBJ1-2, the complete variable domain reads DGGITQSPKYLFRKEGQNVTLSCEQNLNHDAMYWYRQDPGQGLRLIYYSQIVNDFQKGDIAEGYSVSREKKESFPLTVTSAQKNPTAFYLCASLQQLNYGYTFGSGTRLTVV.

This clone was seen a handful of times. The rearrangement links TRBV18 to TRBJ2-1; D call uncertain. Germline values: CDR1 KGHSH, CDR2 LQKENI. V was clipped by 4 bases and J by 7 bases, with 8 bases between them. The CDR3 runs to 12 residues. The CDR3 loop is CASSHYLNEQFF. DNA for the CDR3: TGTGCCAGCTCACATTACTTAAATGAGCAGTTCTTC.

The chain uses TRBV5-5 and TRBJ1-2; D perhaps matches TRBD1 (6 bases). The V end lost 3 bases, the J end lost 8 bases, and 17 bases lay between the germline ends. CDR1 SGHKS and CDR2 YYEKEE come from the germline V gene (reference sequence). CDR3 length equals 14 residues. The CDR3 coding sequence is TGTGCCAGCAGCTCCGGGGTCAGGGGATCGGGCTACACCTTC. Translated, it gives CASSSGVRGSGYTF.

The gene calls are TRBV7-9 and TRBJ1-4; 7 bases fit TRBD1. V shed 0 bases and J 7 bases; nucleotides not matched to a gene: 2. This CDR3 is built from 14 residues. Germline-derived CDR1 and CDR2 are SEHNR and FQNEAQ (reference sequence). This CDR3 is CASSLAGGGEKLFF. The CDR3, as DNA: TGTGCCAGCAGCTTAGCAGGGGGCGGTGAAAAACTGTTTTTT.

This rearrangement joins TRBV24-1 to TRBJ1-5; weak D call: TRBD1 (5 bases). V was cut by 6 bases and J by 4 bases, with 9 bases left in between. Germline loops: CDR1 KGHDR, CDR2 SFDVKD. The CDR3 contains 13 residues. CDR3 region: CATSPGGNQPQHF. CDR3 in DNA: TGTGCCACCAGTCCCGGGGGGAATCAGCCCCAGCATTTT.

The chain is built from TRBV3-1 (or the pseudogene TRBV3-2) and TRBJ2-2; a possible D gene is TRBD2 (5 bases). The CDR3 is 15 residues long. Germline V lookup: CDR1 LGHDT, CDR2 YNNKEL (reference sequence). V lost 0 bases, J lost 5 bases, and 10 bases lay in between. The CDR3 spells CASSQDNRETGELFF. CDR3 DNA: TGTGCCAGCAGCCAAGATAATCGGGAAACCGGGGAGCTGTTTTTT.

The V gene is TRBV7-9, the J gene TRBJ2-2; unclear D gene. Germline values: CDR1 SEHNR, CDR2 FQNEAQ (reference sequence). This CDR3 is built from 16 residues. V gave up 1 base and J gave up 3 bases, with 12 bases separating them. The CDR3 spells CASSLVQPVDTGELFF. Written as DNA, the CDR3 is TGTGCCAGCAGCTTAGTACAGCCGGTCGACACCGGGGAGCTGTTTTTT.

This chain uses TRBV20-1 with TRBJ2-7; D is possibly TRBD1 (6 bases). The CDR3 is 13 amino acids. Trimming removed 3 bases from V and 1 base from J, with 10 bases in between. Germline V CDR1 and CDR2: DFQATT, SNEGSKA (reference sequence). In nucleotides, the CDR3 is TGCAGTGCTAGTAGGGGGAGATCCTACGAGCAGTACTTC. It yields the protein CSASRGRSYEQYF.

This chain uses TRBV28 with TRBJ2-7; 7 nucleotides match TRBD1. Per the germline V gene, CDR1 is MDHEN and CDR2 is SYDVKM. The CDR3 loop spans 14 amino acids. J gave up 6 bases and V 5 bases, and 10 bases lay outside the gene matches. CDR3 coding DNA: TGTGCCAGCAGTCCCCGGACAGGTCTGGGCGAGCAGTACTTC. This sequence encodes CASSPRTGLGEQYF.